This T cell receptor beta chain was sequenced during a study of OX40 agonist ivuxolimab in advanced cancers. In the study overall: The dose-escalation cohort had hepatocellular carcinoma, melanoma, renal cell or head and neck cancer.

Study findings and constraints: In a subset of nonresponders, normalized T-cell clonal expansion was also low. Circulating CD4+ and CD8+ T cells showed clonal expansion by week 6 at 0.1 to 3.0 mg/kg.

The CDR3 consists of 12 residues. Germline V lookup: CDR1 LGHNA, CDR2 YNFKEQ. Trimming cost V 0 bases and J 14 bases, with 10 bases left between them. Only in-frame clones appear in the TCRdb table, and some are missing; sequencing was by immunoSEQ multiplex PCR. This table holds some 35,000 clones, approximately 80% found once. Autoimmune disease history or systemic immunosuppression led to patient exclusion. Concerning this clone itself: Its antigen is unidentified.

The clonotype was recovered from an adult with an advanced solid tumor such as melanoma, head and neck, liver or kidney cancer. The sequencing used CD4+ or CD8+ T cells sorted from blood, collected in a trial of the OX40 agonist ivuxolimab. V gene TRBV4-2 combines with J gene TRBJ1-4, with no clear D. The CDR3 protein is CASSQEGLVLFF. CDR3 nucleotides: TGTGCCAGCAGCCAAGAAGGGTTAGTGCTGTTTTTT.